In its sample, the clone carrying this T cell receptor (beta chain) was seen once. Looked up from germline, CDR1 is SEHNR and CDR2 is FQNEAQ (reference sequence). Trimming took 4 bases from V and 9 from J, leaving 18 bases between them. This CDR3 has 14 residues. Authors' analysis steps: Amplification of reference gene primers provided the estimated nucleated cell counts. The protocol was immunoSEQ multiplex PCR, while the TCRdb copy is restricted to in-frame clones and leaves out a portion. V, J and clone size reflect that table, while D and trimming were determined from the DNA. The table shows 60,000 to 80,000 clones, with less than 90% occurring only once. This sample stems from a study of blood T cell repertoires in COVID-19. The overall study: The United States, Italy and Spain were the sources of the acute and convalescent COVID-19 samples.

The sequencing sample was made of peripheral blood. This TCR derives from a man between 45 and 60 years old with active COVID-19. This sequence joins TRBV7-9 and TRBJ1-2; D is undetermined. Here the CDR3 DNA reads TGTGCCAGCAGCTCGGGATCTTCAGTGGTGAGCTACACCTTC. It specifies CASSSGSSVVSYTF.